The subject of this entry is one T cell receptor (beta chain). What it recognizes is unknown. V lost 1 base and J lost 5, with 9 bases in between. The CDR3 totals 14 residues. Germline V gives CDR1 SGHAT, CDR2 FQNNGV. MiXCR, applied by TCRdb to the reads, yields one record per CDR3 protein. The sample consists of roughly 200,000 distinct CDR3 sequences, about a tenth of them appearing once. The sample belongs to a study of T cell repertoires in cytomegalovirus infection. Study background: Both CMV infection and a matching HLA type were indicated by public TCR beta signatures. Study-wide results and caveats: Carriage of CMV together with the relevant HLA was identifiable through cumulative public TCR beta family frequency. HLA-C-restricted CMV clonotypes gave the most frequent clonotype in two of eight donors.

The specimen sequenced was PBMCs. The sequence derives from a human donor in good health (CMV status not recorded). Some clones in this sample may be carry-over from other donors' samples. The V call is TRBV11-2, the J call TRBJ2-1; D is unresolved. CDR3 sequence: CASSLGLGNNEQFF. The CDR3, as DNA: TGTGCCAGCAGCTTAGGACTTGGGAACAATGAGCAGTTCTTC.